This T cell receptor beta chain was observed in a study of cytomegalovirus exposure and HLA in healthy donors (dated by TCRdb to the late 2010s). In the study overall: An earlier analysis of roughly 500 of the donors reported roughly 270 Gb of sequence data and roughly 110 million unique TCR beta sequences from 150 million to 200 million T cells. An early release covering around 630 HLA-typed donors comprised approximately 300 gigabases of sequencing data and roughly 85 million unique TCR sequences. Of the 398 genotyped donors, approximately 83% fell in the genetic ancestry cluster associated with self-reported Caucasian donors. The aim of the study was to test whether cataloging public T cell receptors could identify signatures of past pathogen exposure. Using immunosequencing, the study profiled T cell repertoires from 500 to 800 subjects and related those repertoires to cytomegalovirus serostatus. A separate validation cohort of more than 100 different subjects was used in addition to the approximately 700-subject first cohort. High-throughput TCR immunosequencing, statistical association of individual TCRs with disease status, and machine learning were combined to predict cytomegalovirus infection status. To study patterns of TCR occurrence, a later analysis re-analyzed previously published TCR beta repertoires from under 750 donors and added high-resolution HLA genotyping. In the later analysis, no new phenotypic data were used to find candidate immune exposures; instead, reliance was placed on TCR beta sequences and their occurrence across donors. An earlier analysis of nearly 600 of the donors applied high-throughput TCR beta sequencing to assess whether each TCR beta V gene segment acted as functional or pseudogenic. Donor age, sex, ethnicity and CMV serostatus were compiled alongside the repertoire data. In a later genetic analysis, genome-wide SNP genotypes for about three fifths of the roughly 670 donors were used, and that subset was treated as a discovery cohort. Every repertoire in the discovery cohort had been generated on one and the same sequencing platform. Class I and class II HLA loci were covered by the typing at four-digit resolution. The number of typed donors differed by locus: about 620-640 for A, B, C, DRB1 and DQB1; approximately 530 for DQA1; approximately 600 for DPA1; and around 450 for DPB1. About 5 DR-DQ haplotypes were handled as single units for association and clustering, since linkage in the cohort was strong. Among 300 to 450 genotyped donors of the cohort, an average of approximately 240,000 unique TCR beta nucleotide sequences were sequenced per donor, around a sixth of them non-productive.

The cohort comprised under 700 healthy bone marrow donors. Cohort members were all nominally healthy when sampled, although unrecorded immune exposures were likely present. The donor tested CMV seronegative, placing the donor among the 350 or so seronegative members of the cohort. Each donor provided a peripheral blood sample, and peripheral blood mononuclear cells were used for TCR beta sequencing. The Qiagen DNeasy Blood Extraction Kit was used to extract genomic DNA from the blood cell samples. The CDR3 starts with the cysteine, ends with the phenylalanine, and has 15 residues. Only the CDR3 part of the read is kept: 45 bases, read in frame from the first base. V is reduced by 0 bases and J by 2 bases, leaving a spacing of 11 bases between them. CDR1 SEHNR and CDR2 FQNEAQ were looked up in the germline V gene (reference sequence). What the study reported, not specific to this receptor: Roughly uniform sequencing depth across donors was assumed in presence/absence analyses, although this assumption may not hold. The study listed approximately 150 TCR beta chains as associated with cytomegalovirus. Correlated functional status among segregating V segments might reflect linkage disequilibrium, but an unknown experimental factor could not be ruled out. A further reported finding was that TCR beta sequences accurately predicted the HLA-A and HLA-B alleles for most subjects in the first cohort. According to a later analysis, TCR association rates differed among HLA loci, with DRB1 alleles showing the most associated TCRs and HLA-C alleles showing the fewest. The only immune exposure information available for the cohort was CMV serostatus. In an earlier analysis of 587 of the donors, most TCR beta V segments appeared in productive rearrangements about 87% or about 30% of the time, broadly matching IMGT annotations. A few of the identified cytomegalovirus-associated TCR beta chains were confirmed in vitro to be specific for cytomegalovirus antigens. Strong co-occurrence of HLA alleles, especially DR and DQ, made assigning TCR associations to individual alleles difficult. Most TCR sequences were observed very rarely across donors, whereas some public TCRs were present in many individuals. At a false discovery rate of 0.05, a later analysis linked under 20,000 TCR beta sequences to specific HLA alleles. According to the authors, the approach could potentially be generalized to other disease states and immunological phenotypes. A cluster of highly shared sequence variants was judged likely to be a technical artifact of the sequencing pipeline. About 17 rarely observed V segments, including chromosome 9 orphons, were excluded from the earlier analysis of approximately 500 of the donors because counts were too low. V-gene and J-gene trimming of TCR beta chains was associated with a missense DCLRE1C variant in a later genetic analysis, and the association was replicated in an independent cohort. This cohort had only TCR beta chains sequenced, and the lack of alpha or paired-chain data limited which features could be detected. Some IMGT-functional V segments, including TRBV6-2 and TRBV6-3, could not be told apart with the 87-base-pair reads, so those segments were excluded. Most CMV-associated TCR beta chains appeared to be HLA-restricted in a later analysis, and the HLA associations seemed to be driven largely by CMV exposure. A later genetic analysis reported fewer N-insertions in productive TCRs among donors in an Asian-associated ancestry cluster than the roughly 620-donor mean. Compared with equally common non-associated chains, HLA-associated TCR beta chains in a later analysis were more clonally expanded and had lower generation probabilities. Cytomegalovirus status was reported to be diagnosed by the classifier with high specificity and sensitivity in both the original and validation cohorts. HLA typing was unavailable for some donors at each locus, so association tests used only the typed subset. According to a later analysis, parvovirus B19, influenza, CMV and Epstein-Barr virus appeared linked to several top co-occurrence clusters.

This clone has only a few counts. What this receptor recognizes is not known. No base-level quality is on record; no much larger clone is a single base apart. Library preparation employed the immunoSEQ multiplex PCR assay. For the multiplex PCR, a mixture combining 60 forward primers for TCR Vbeta segments and 13 reverse primers for TCR Jbeta segments was used. Amplification of the CDR3 region of rearranged TCR beta genes was performed with a multiplex PCR assay on genomic DNA. The Illumina HiSeq System was used to sequence the amplified TCR beta libraries as 87-base-pair reads. As for the authors' bioinformatics: Across the 640 or so repertoires, a later analysis counted 80 million or so unique TCR beta chains, some 11 million of which were shared by at least two donors. Raw reads were error-corrected and collapsed into unique sequences by a nearest-neighbor algorithm in which closely related sequences were merged to remove PCR and sequencing errors. V, D and J gene segments were assigned by aligning CDR3 sequences to IMGT reference sequences. Each retained sequence needed at least a six-nucleotide match to both a V gene segment and a J gene segment. Rearrangements were classified as productive when the CDR3 lacked stop codons and remained in frame with V and J, and all other rearrangements were classified as non-productive. CDR3 was defined by IMGT convention, running from the second conserved V-encoded cysteine to the conserved J-encoded phenylalanine. The earlier analysis of about 640 of the donors excluded any sequence lacking an unambiguous match to a single V gene segment. An earlier analysis of 587 of the donors classified V segments as functional when productive rearrangements were above 56.7% and as segregating when the standard deviation between donors was above 5%. A statistical classification framework was developed to diagnose cytomegalovirus status using the catalog of TCR beta chain sequences. V and J gene assignment, in a later analysis, came from comparing TCR nucleotide sequences with IMGT/GENE-DB human TR gene sequences. A later analysis assigned CDR3 sequences and most-parsimonious VDJ recombination scenarios with the TCRdist pipeline. In a later analysis, each TCR beta chain was defined by its CDR3 amino acid sequence together with its V-gene family, and reads lacking a unique V-gene family were excluded. In a later analysis, fewer than 600 highly shared, low-generation-probability nucleotide sequences were removed to address suspected cross-contamination and a sequencing artifact. A later analysis calculated a clonal expansion index for each public chain from normalized within-repertoire ranks of inferred template counts. In a later analysis, generation probabilities were computed with a VDJ recombination model fitted to out-of-frame rearrangements, and the resulting probabilities were checked against IGoR. A later analysis scored TCR-TCR, TCR-HLA and TCR-CMV co-occurrence with hypergeometric tests, applying a repertoire-size bias correction to TCR pairs. In a later analysis, false discovery rates were estimated by permuting HLA or CMV assignments 20 times. In a later analysis, co-occurring TCRs were grouped with DBSCAN, and TCRdist sequence similarity was added when clustering was performed within HLA-allele-positive subsets. Repertoires with fewer than 30,000 or more than 120,000 public chains were left out of co-occurrence clustering, as were a few repertoires with anomalous nucleotide sharing. TCRdb retrieved this table from immuneACCESS and kept in-frame rearrangements only. Not all clones are present; in checked studies, unresolved V genes account for under half, and no reason is known for the remainder. V and J calls and clone size are as listed in that table; D and trimming were resolved from the DNA. The table for this sample lists about 43,000 clones; roughly half of them were counted only once. Roughly 5.5% of the sample belongs to the ten largest clones.

The sequenced sample consisted of PBMCs. Rearrangement joined TRBV7-9 to TRBJ2-7; TRBD1 might be the D gene, on 5 matching bases. This receptor was taken from a man in his 60s in good health and CMV-seronegative. The CDR3 reads as follows: CASSLARQGTYEQYF. The sequenced DNA is TGTGCCAGCAGCTTAGCTAGGCAGGGAACCTACGAGCAGTACTTC.